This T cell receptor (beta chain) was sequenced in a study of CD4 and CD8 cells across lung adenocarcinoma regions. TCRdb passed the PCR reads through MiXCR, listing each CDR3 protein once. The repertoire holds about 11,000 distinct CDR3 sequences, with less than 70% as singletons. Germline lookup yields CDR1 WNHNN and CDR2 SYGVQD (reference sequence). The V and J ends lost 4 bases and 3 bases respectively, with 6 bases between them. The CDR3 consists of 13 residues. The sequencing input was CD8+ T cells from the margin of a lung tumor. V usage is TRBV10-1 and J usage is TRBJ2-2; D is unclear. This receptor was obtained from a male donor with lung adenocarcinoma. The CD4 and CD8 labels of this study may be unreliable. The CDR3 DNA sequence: TGCGCCAGCAGTGGTAGGGACACCGGGGAGCTGTTTTTT. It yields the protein CASSGRDTGELFF.